One sample yielded the 27 T cell receptor beta chains listed below, sequenced in a study of blood T cells in healthy people across ages. PCR was performed a second time for about 7 to 11 cycles using a sample-barcoded 5' primer and a J-beta primer mix. TCRdb reprocessed the 5' RACE reads via MiXCR and lists one record per CDR3 protein. The sample records about 1.6 million distinct CDR3 sequences, roughly a third being singletons. Input material: blood. These receptors came from a woman under 40 in good health.

This clonotype was counted a few times. The chain employs TRBV6-6 and TRBJ2-5; D possibly corresponds to TRBD1 (6 bases). The CDR3 is made up of 13 amino acids. The germline V and J ends were trimmed by 2 bases and 5 bases, with 9 bases remaining between them. Germline-derived CDR1 and CDR2 are MNHNY and SVGAGI (reference sequence). CDR3: CASSYITGETQYF. The CDR3 DNA follows: TGTGCCAGCAGTTACATAACAGGGGAGACCCAGTACTTC.

The gene calls are TRBV21-1 and TRBJ2-3; the D call in the table, TRBD1, was not verified against the DNA. TRBV21-1 is designated a pseudogene. The CDR3 spans 16 residues. The chain's CDR3 is CASSKSGGLRTDTQYF. The CDR3 coding sequence is TGTGCCAGCAGCAAATCAGGGGGACTTCGCACAGATACGCAGTATTTT.

This chain links TRBV27 with TRBJ2-5; D may be TRBD2 (6 bases). CDR3 length: 16 amino acids. V was cut by 9 bases and J by 1 base, with 21 bases left in between. CDR1 MNHEY and CDR2 SMNVEV come from the germline V gene (reference sequence). CDR3 bases: TGTGCCAGTAGACCCGGGGACTCGACGCTCCAAGAGACCCAGTACTTC. Its translation: CASRPGDSTLQETQYF.

This clonotype appeared a few times. V is TRBV12-3 or TRBV12-4 and J is TRBJ1-6, with 7 bases that match TRBD1. The V gene end was trimmed by 7 bases and the J gene end by 10 bases; junction bases not matched to a gene: 10. The CDR3 is 14 amino acids. For the CDR3, the DNA is TGTGCCAGCAACTCGGGGACAGCAAGATCACCCCTCCACTTT. Encoded protein: CASNSGTARSPLHF.

The rearrangement joins TRBV20-1 to TRBJ1-1, with a possible D match to TRBD1 (5 bases). The CDR3 covers 10 residues. From germline, CDR1 is DFQATT and CDR2 SNEGSKA (reference sequence). The germline V and J ends were trimmed by 6 bases and 8 bases, with 10 bases remaining between them. The CDR3 here is CSAIRVEAFF. CDR3 coding DNA: TGCAGTGCCATCAGGGTAGAAGCTTTCTTT.

The J gene is TRBJ2-7, the V gene TRBV6-1; D remains unclear. V was trimmed by 3 bases and J by 6 bases, leaving 18 bases between them. Germline-derived CDR1 and CDR2 are MNHNS and SASEGT. The CDR3 contains 15 residues. The CDR3 here is CASSDPLGSPLEQYF. The CDR3 DNA reads TGTGCCAGCAGTGACCCTTTGGGTTCCCCTCTCGAGCAGTACTTC.

The chain joins TRBV20-1 to TRBJ2-5; TRBD2 matches at 8 bases. The CDR3 is 11 amino acids. Germline CDR1 is DFQATT and CDR2 is SNEGSKA (reference sequence). V trimming: 7 bases; J trimming: 3 bases; junction bases outside the gene matches: 1. CDR3 coding DNA: TGCAGTGATAGCGGGAAAGAGACCCAGTACTTC. Its translation is CSDSGKETQYF.

V and J are TRBV20-1 and TRBJ2-7; the match to TRBD1 covers 10 bases. V gave up 6 bases and J gave up 3 bases; unmatched junction bases: 5. The CDR3 is made up of 13 amino acids. CDR1 and CDR2 (germline): DFQATT, SNEGSKA (reference sequence). CDR3 loop: CSAEGTGDYEQYF. CDR3 DNA: TGCAGTGCCGAAGGGACAGGGGACTACGAGCAGTACTTC.

V usage is TRBV10-3 and J usage is TRBJ2-2; D is undetermined. V was pared by 9 bases and J by 3 bases, with 14 bases between. Per the germline V gene, CDR1 is ENHRY and CDR2 is SYGVKD. CDR3 length: 14 amino acids. The CDR3 reads CAIYKSADTGELFF. The CDR3 nucleotides read TGTGCCATTTATAAGTCGGCGGACACCGGGGAGCTGTTTTTT.

This clonotype was seen a handful of times. V is TRBV30 and J is TRBJ2-5; no firm D call. There are 11 residues in the CDR3. V lost 4 bases to trimming and J lost 5 bases, with 8 bases between them. Germline CDR1 is GTSNPN and CDR2 is SVGIG (reference sequence). CDR3 DNA: TGTGCCTGGACGGCACGGGAGACCCAGTACTTC. Its translation is CAWTARETQYF.

For this clonotype: An end of the junction does not agree with germline; a read error may underlie this. The V call is TRBV2, the J call TRBJ1-5; tentative D call: TRBD1 (6 bases). The CDR3 spans 14 residues. In germline, CDR1 is SNHLY, CDR2 FYNNEI. CDR3 loop: CASREAGRGQPQHF. The CDR3 DNA reads TGTGCCAGCAGGGAAGCTGGCAGGGGTCAGCCCCAGCATTTT. Supplemented by reference TRBV2 and TRBJ1-5, the full variable domain reads EPEVTQTPSHQVTQMGQEVILRCVPISNHLYFYWYRQILGQKVEFLVSFYNNEISEKSEIFDDQFSVERPDGSNFTLKIRSTKLEDSAMYFCASREAGRGQPQHFGDGTRLSIL.

This clonotype has more than one count but fewer than ten. The chain joins TRBV7-9 to TRBJ2-3; no clear D gene. The germline V gene encodes CDR1 SEHNR and CDR2 FQNEAQ (reference sequence). V shed 8 bases and J shed 2 bases, with 8 bases lying between them. The CDR3 length is 12 residues. Here the CDR3 DNA reads TGTGCCAGCGGACCTTACACAGATACGCAGTATTTT. Its protein product is CASGPYTDTQYF.

In its sample, this clonotype was seen many times. The chain couples TRBV12-3 or TRBV12-4 to TRBJ2-7, with D unresolved. This CDR3 contains 12 residues. Deletions cut 5 bases from V and 2 bases from J, with 7 bases between. CDR3 region: CASSPEPYEQYF. Here the CDR3 DNA reads TGTGCCAGCAGTCCTGAACCCTACGAGCAGTACTTC.

The chain couples TRBV20-1 to TRBJ2-5; D call uncertain. CDR3 size: 12 residues. V lost 2 bases and J lost 2, with 6 bases in between. Germline CDR1 DFQATT, CDR2 SNEGSKA (reference sequence). The CDR3 nucleotides are TGCAGTGCTAGAAAACCGCAAGAGACCCAGTACTTC. It encodes CSARKPQETQYF.

A remark on this clonotype: Possible read error: a much larger clone is one base away. The V gene is TRBV6-6, the J gene TRBJ2-5; 10 nucleotides align to TRBD1. The CDR3 consists of 15 residues. The V gene's germline CDR1 is MNHNY and CDR2 SVGAGI (reference sequence). The CDR3 DNA reads as TGTGTCAGCAGCGGGGACAGGGGATTTCAAGAGACCCAGTACTTC. As protein: CVSSGDRGFQETQYF.

A few counts support this clonotype. The chain combines TRBV7-2 with TRBJ2-4; D may be TRBD1 (6 bases). Trimming shortened V by 4 bases and J by 2 bases, and 9 bases separated the two germline ends. CDR1 and CDR2 from the germline V gene are SGHTA and FQGNSA. The length of the CDR3 is 14 residues. For the CDR3, the DNA is TGTGCCAGCAGCTCCCAGGGGCCCAAAAACATTCAGTACTTC. Its protein is CASSSQGPKNIQYF.

This clonotype occurred a few times. In DNA, the CDR3 is TGCGCCAGCAGCCAAGACGGCAGGGGGTACTTGAATGAGCAGTTCTTC. It translates to CASSQDGRGYLNEQFF. The genes are TRBV4-1 and TRBJ2-1, with 7 nucleotides matching TRBD1. Germline assignment: CDR1 MGHRA and CDR2 YSYEKL. The V segment lost 0 bases and the J segment 7 bases; nucleotides outside the gene matches: 9. The CDR3 covers 16 residues.

This clonotype was recorded a few times. V usage is TRBV27 and J usage is TRBJ1-2, with D possibly TRBD1 on 6 matching bases. The CDR3 consists of 15 residues. CDR1 is MNHEY, CDR2 SMNVEV, per germline (reference sequence). Trimming cost V 6 bases and J 3 bases, with 17 bases left between them. CDR3 nucleotides: TGTGCCAGCAGGCCGCGGGGGGCGCGAGACTATGGCTACACCTTC. It encodes CASRPRGARDYGYTF.

This clonotype turned up a few times. The chain is built from TRBV7-8 and TRBJ2-1; unclear D gene. The CDR3 has 13 residues. Germline V gene lookup returns CDR1 SGHVS and CDR2 FQNEAQ. V lost 4 bases, J lost 8 bases, and 12 bases lay in between. In nucleotides, the CDR3 is TGTGCCAGCAGCTCCGGGTCTGGGGATGAGCAGTTCTTC. Residues: CASSSGSGDEQFF.

This clonotype occurred a few times. In nucleotides, the CDR3 is TGTGCCAGCAGTTTAGTGGCTATAGCAGATACGCAGTATTTT. Translation gives CASSLVAIADTQYF. This sequence joins TRBV12-3 or TRBV12-4 and TRBJ2-3, with no clear D. Deletions cut 1 base from V and 4 bases from J, with 9 bases between. The CDR3 loop spans 14 amino acids.

This clonotype was recorded at least ten times. This rearrangement joins TRBV4-1 to TRBJ2-5, with 13 bases lining up with TRBD2. The CDR3 runs 16 residues. V shed 3 bases, J shed 5 bases, and the junction held 6 bases outside the gene matches. Germline lookup yields CDR1 MGHRA and CDR2 YSYEKL. The CDR3: CASSHSPGLAGETQYF. In DNA, the CDR3 is TGCGCCAGCAGCCATTCTCCGGGACTAGCGGGGGAGACCCAGTACTTC.

CDR3 DNA sequence: TGTGCCAGCAGCCAAGCCCCAGGCTGCGAGCAGTACTTC. Residues: CASSQAPGCEQYF. V gene TRBV4-2 combines with J gene TRBJ2-7; D call uncertain. V was cut by 1 base and J by 6 bases, with 10 bases left in between. Per germline, CDR1 LGHNA and CDR2 YNFKEQ. The CDR3 is made up of 13 amino acids.

This chain connects TRBV7-2 to TRBJ1-1; D is perhaps TRBD1 (6 bases). Germline V gene data show CDR1 as SGHTA and CDR2 as FQGNSA. The V and J ends lost 5 bases and 2 bases respectively, with 12 bases between them. The CDR3 extends over 14 amino acids. As DNA, the CDR3 is TGTGCCAGCAGCACCAGGGGATACAACACTGAAGCTTTCTTT. Residues: CASSTRGYNTEAFF.

V and J are TRBV29-1 and TRBJ2-5; D is perhaps TRBD1 (6 bases). The J call may be wrong; the DNA end is better matched by TRBJ2-7. The CDR3 loop spans 12 amino acids. Per the germline V gene, CDR1 is SQVTM and CDR2 is ANQGSEA. The chain's CDR3 is CSVGQRAYEQYF. In DNA, the CDR3 is TGCAGCGTAGGACAGAGAGCCTACGAGCAGTACTTC.

A few counts support this clonotype. The chain carries TRBV12-3 or TRBV12-4 and TRBJ1-2; 8 bases are a match to TRBD1. Losses at the gene ends were 5 bases for V and 8 bases for J; bases not matched to a gene: 22. The CDR3 has 18 amino acids. Here the CDR3 DNA reads TGTGCCAGCAGTCCATTCGGCAGGGGGCTAAGAGAGACGGACGGCTACACCTTC. Protein product: CASSPFGRGLRETDGYTF.

This clonotype was counted between two and nine times. The rearrangement links TRBV4-1 to TRBJ2-7; D not certain. This CDR3 is built from 15 residues. Trimming removed 0 bases at V and 3 bases at J, with 12 bases between. Germline values: CDR1 MGHRA, CDR2 YSYEKL. The CDR3 region has the DNA TGCGCCAGCAGCCAAGATCGATACGGAGACTACGAGCAGTACTTC. Translated, it gives CASSQDRYGDYEQYF.

The table lists this clonotype with a count of one. CDR3 sequence reads: CASGVEGMAGNTIYF. CDR3 sequence (DNA): TGTGCCAGCGGTGTGGAGGGGATGGCTGGAAACACCATATATTTT. V gene TRBV5-5 combines with J gene TRBJ1-3; weak D call: TRBD1 (5 bases). This CDR3 contains 15 residues. The V and J ends lost 7 bases and 2 bases respectively, with 16 bases between them. Germline CDR1 is SGHKS and CDR2 is YYEKEE (reference sequence).